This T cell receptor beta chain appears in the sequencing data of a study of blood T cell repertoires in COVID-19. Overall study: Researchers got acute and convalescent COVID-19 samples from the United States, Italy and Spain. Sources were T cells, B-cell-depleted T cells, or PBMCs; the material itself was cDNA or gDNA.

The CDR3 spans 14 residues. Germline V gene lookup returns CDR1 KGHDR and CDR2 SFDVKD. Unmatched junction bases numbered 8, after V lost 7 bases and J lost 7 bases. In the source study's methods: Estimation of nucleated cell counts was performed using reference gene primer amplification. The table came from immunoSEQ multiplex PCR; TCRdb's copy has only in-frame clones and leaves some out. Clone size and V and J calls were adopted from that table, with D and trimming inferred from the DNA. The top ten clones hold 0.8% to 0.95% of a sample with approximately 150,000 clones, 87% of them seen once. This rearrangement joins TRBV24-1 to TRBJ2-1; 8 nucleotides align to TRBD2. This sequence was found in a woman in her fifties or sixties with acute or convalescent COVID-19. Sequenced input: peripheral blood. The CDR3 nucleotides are TGTGCCACCAGCCCCAGCGGGAGAGAAAATGAGCAGTTCTTC. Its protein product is CATSPSGRENEQFF.